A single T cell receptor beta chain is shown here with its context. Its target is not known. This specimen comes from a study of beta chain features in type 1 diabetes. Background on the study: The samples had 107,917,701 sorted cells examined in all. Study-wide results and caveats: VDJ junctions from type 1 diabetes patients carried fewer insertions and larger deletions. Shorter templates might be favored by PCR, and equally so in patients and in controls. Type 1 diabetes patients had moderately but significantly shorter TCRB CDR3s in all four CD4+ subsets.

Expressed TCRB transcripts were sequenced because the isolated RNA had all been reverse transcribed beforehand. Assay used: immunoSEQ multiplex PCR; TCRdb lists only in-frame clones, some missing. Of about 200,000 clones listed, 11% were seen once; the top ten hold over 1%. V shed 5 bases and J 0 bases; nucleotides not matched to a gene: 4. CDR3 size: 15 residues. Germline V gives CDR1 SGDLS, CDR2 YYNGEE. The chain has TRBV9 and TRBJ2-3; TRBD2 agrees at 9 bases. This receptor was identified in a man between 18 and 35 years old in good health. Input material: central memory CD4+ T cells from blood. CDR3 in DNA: TGTGCCAGCAGAACTAGCGGGTCTAGCACAGATACGCAGTATTTT. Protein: CASRTSGSSTDTQYF.